This T cell receptor beta chain derives from a study of Graves' ophthalmopathy and Graves' hyperthyroidism. This clonotype has ten or more counts. Its antigen is still unknown. Trimming took 0 bases from V and 8 from J, leaving 10 bases between them. This CDR3 spans 13 amino acids. CDR1 SGHAT and CDR2 FQNNGV come from the germline V gene. Enrolled hyperthyroidism patients had a new diagnosis, a duration under 2 months, and an age of 18 to 65. RNA served as the template for amplifying TCR beta CDR3 regions. RT-PCR with HTBI primers came first, then second-round multiplex PCR. TCRdb re-called the multiplex PCR reads through MiXCR, storing one row per CDR3 protein. The data contain a few hundred thousand distinct CDR3 sequences, roughly 39% of them seen just once; the ten biggest clones take up about 4%. Study conclusions and caveats: Among expanded thyroid clonotypes above 0.001 frequency, most also occurred in blood. The model reached just under 71% sensitivity and about 72% specificity for predicting ophthalmopathy progression.

The chain employs TRBV11-2 and TRBJ1-1; tentatively, D is TRBD1 (6 bases). Sequencing input: peripheral blood or thyroid tissue (not recorded which). This TCR came from an adult man with Graves' hyperthyroidism. The CDR3 region has the DNA TGTGCCAGCAGCTTAGATTGGGGACACGAAGCTTTCTTT. This codes for CASSLDWGHEAFF.